This TCR beta chain was sequenced for a study of OX40 agonist ivuxolimab in advanced cancers. Study-level findings and limits: Relatively little clonal expansion, among the lowest observed, appeared in partial responders at 0.1-3.0 mg/kg.

Germline V gives CDR1 SGHDT, CDR2 YYEEEE. Trimming cost V 4 bases and J 4 bases; bases outside gene matches: 13. CDR3 length: 16 residues. Comments on this clone: What it binds is unknown.

Sequencing was performed with immunoSEQ multiplex PCR; in TCRdb, only in-frame clones are kept and a portion is missing. The sample has some 74,000 clones, 82% seen once; the top ten hold 5%. V and J are TRBV5-6 and TRBJ1-2; 7 bases line up with TRBD1. Sequences were derived from CD4+ or CD8+ T cells sorted from blood, sampled in a trial of the OX40 agonist ivuxolimab. The TCR sequence derives from an adult with an advanced solid tumor such as melanoma, head and neck, liver or kidney cancer. DNA of the CDR3: TGTGCCAGCAGCCCGGGAGGGTCAACAGGGGCCTATGGCTACACCTTC. This gives the protein CASSPGGSTGAYGYTF.